The T cell receptor (beta chain) described here comes from a study of blood T cells in healthy people across ages. PBMCs, at least 6 million per sample, were isolated. Per sample, at least 6 micrograms of total RNA were extracted. The CDR3 spans 16 residues. The trim removed 4 bases at V and 2 bases at J, leaving 8 bases unmatched. From germline, CDR1 is KGHDR and CDR2 SFDVKD. PCR was performed a second time for roughly 7 to 12 cycles using a sample-barcoded 5' primer and a J-beta primer mix. A single record per CDR3 protein comes from TCRdb applying MiXCR to the 5' RACE reads. The sample contains roughly 730,000 distinct CDR3 sequences, more than 50% of which appear only once.

The rearrangement joins TRBV24-1 to TRBJ2-5, with TRBD2 identical over 8 bases. Input material: blood. The receptor was isolated from a man aged 35 to 55 in good health. CDR3 sequence (DNA): TGTGCCACCAGTGACGAGCTAGCGGGCAATCAAGAGACCCAGTACTTC. Translation: CATSDELAGNQETQYF.